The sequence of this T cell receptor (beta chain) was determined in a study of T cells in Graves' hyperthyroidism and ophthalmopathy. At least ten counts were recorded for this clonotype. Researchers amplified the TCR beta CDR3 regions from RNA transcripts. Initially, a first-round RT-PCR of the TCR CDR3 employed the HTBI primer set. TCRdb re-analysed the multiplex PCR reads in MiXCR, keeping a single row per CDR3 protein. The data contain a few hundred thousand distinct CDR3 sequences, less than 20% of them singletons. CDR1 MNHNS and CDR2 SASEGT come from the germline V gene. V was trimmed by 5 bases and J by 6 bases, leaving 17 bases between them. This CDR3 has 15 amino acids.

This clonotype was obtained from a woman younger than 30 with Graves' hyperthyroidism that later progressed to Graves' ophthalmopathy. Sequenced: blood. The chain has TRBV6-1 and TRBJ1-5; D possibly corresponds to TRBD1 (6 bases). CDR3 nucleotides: TGTGCCAGCAGTAGTTATAAAGGGGACACTCAGCCCCAGCATTTT. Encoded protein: CASSSYKGDTQPQHF.